A single sample gave rise to the 18 T cell receptor beta chains below, sequenced in a study of CD8 T cells in ankylosing spondylitis. TCRdb ran MiXCR on the 5' RACE reads and lists one entry per CDR3 protein. The repertoire has roughly 220,000 distinct CDR3 sequences, about 10% of them found once; the top ten carry approximately 20%. What was sequenced was blood, either unsorted or a sorted T cell fraction (not recorded which). Every receptor here comes from a male donor with ankylosing spondylitis or in good health (not recorded which).

This chain links TRBV7-2 with TRBJ2-7, with TRBD1 identical over 7 bases. Trimming removed 5 bases from V and 6 bases from J; junction bases left unmatched: 10. The germline V gene encodes CDR1 SGHTA and CDR2 FQGNSA. The CDR3 sequence is 14 residues long. CDR3 sequence reads: CASSRDRRDGEQYF. Here the CDR3 DNA reads TGTGCCAGCAGCCGGGACAGAAGGGACGGCGAGCAGTACTTC.

Details on this clonotype: Germline and junction disagree at one end, which may indicate a read error. The gene calls are TRBV5-1 and TRBJ2-5; D remains ambiguous. Germline loops: CDR1 SGHRS, CDR2 YFSETQ. The CDR3 is 14 amino acids. The CDR3 DNA reads TGCGCCAGCAGCTTGGAAAGCCCTGTGGAGACCCAGCACTTC. This translates into CASSLESPVETQHF.

Note on this clonotype: A much larger clone lies a single base off, so this may be a read error. The chain employs TRBV20-1 and TRBJ1-2; D not certain. CDR1 and CDR2 (germline): DFQATT, SNEGSKA (reference sequence). The CDR3 consists of 15 residues. Trimming removed 6 bases from V and 4 bases from J, with 21 bases in between. The CDR3 bases are TGCAGTGCCTCCGAAGGATCACTGAAGGCCTATGGCTACACCTTC. It specifies CSASEGSLKAYGYTF.

This clonotype was seen at least ten times. V is TRBV5-1 and J is TRBJ2-5; 13 nucleotides agree with TRBD2. This CDR3 contains 15 residues. Germline loops: CDR1 SGHRS, CDR2 YFSETQ. V gave up 4 bases and J gave up 9 bases; unmatched junction bases: 9. CDR3 nucleotides: TGCGCCAGCAGCGGCGGACTAGCGGGGGCCCAATCCCAGTACTTC. Translation gives CASSGGLAGAQSQYF.

This clonotype was found a few times. The chain combines TRBV18 with TRBJ2-5, with D perhaps given as TRBD1 or TRBD2 (5 bases each). The length of the CDR3 is 14 residues. Germline V CDR1 and CDR2: KGHSH, LQKENI. V gave up 4 bases and J gave up 3 bases, with 12 bases separating them. The CDR3, as DNA: TGTGCCAGCTCACTGGGACGGAGAGAAGAGACCCAGTACTTC. The encoded protein is CASSLGRREETQYF.

This clonotype was recorded at least ten times. J is TRBJ1-6 and V is TRBV7-3; D not certain. Germline V lookup: CDR1 SGHTA, CDR2 FQGTGA. Trimming cost V 1 base and J 10 bases, with 8 bases left between them. This CDR3 comprises 13 residues. The CDR3: CASSLNPASPLHF. As DNA, the CDR3 is TGTGCCAGCAGCTTAAACCCAGCCTCACCCCTCCACTTT.

The chain combines TRBV7-9 with TRBJ2-4, with D possibly matching TRBD1 (5 bases). This CDR3 spans 14 amino acids. Germline V CDR1 and CDR2: SEHNR, FQNEAQ (reference sequence). V gave up 2 bases and J gave up 6 bases, with 11 bases separating them. The CDR3 nucleotides are TGTGCCAGCAGCTTACAGGGTGCAGGAAACATTCAGTACTTC. Its protein is CASSLQGAGNIQYF.

Of note for this clonotype: This sequence may be a read error, since a much larger clone differs from it by one base. The CDR3 bases are TGCAGTGCTAGACACGGGACTAGTACCTACGATCAGTACTTC. Translated, it gives CSARHGTSTYDQYF. V gene TRBV20-1 combines with J gene TRBJ2-7; 8 bases line up with TRBD2. This CDR3 has 14 amino acids. Germline CDR1 reads DFQATT; CDR2 reads SNEGSKA (reference sequence).

This clonotype has a count of ten or more. This chain uses TRBV6-1 with TRBJ1-2; weak D call: TRBD1 (5 bases). CDR1 and CDR2 from the germline V gene are MNHNS and SASEGT. The length of the CDR3 is 13 residues. With 6 bases removed from V and 8 bases from J, the gap between germline ends came to 16 bases. CDR3 amino acids: CASRSGTPLGYTF. The CDR3 nucleotides read TGTGCCAGCAGATCCGGGACCCCCTTAGGCTACACCTTC.

This sequence joins TRBV28 and TRBJ2-7; 7 bases match TRBD1. Germline V gives CDR1 MDHEN, CDR2 SYDVKM. V shed 6 bases and J 4 bases; nucleotides not matched to a gene: 21. The CDR3 is 18 amino acids. CDR3 nucleotides: TGTGCCAGCAGCAGCCAACAGGGGATAGGTCCCTCTAAATACGAGCAGTACTTC. Its translation is CASSSQQGIGPSKYEQYF.

This clonotype was seen at least ten times. This sequence joins TRBV20-1 and TRBJ1-5; D call uncertain. CDR3 size: 12 residues. With 2 bases removed from V and 4 bases from J, the gap between germline ends came to 6 bases. Germline CDR1 DFQATT, CDR2 SNEGSKA (reference sequence). CDR3 nucleotide sequence: TGCAGTGCTAGAAGGATGAATCAGCCCCAGCATTTT. This encodes CSARRMNQPQHF.

This clonotype was seen many times. The chain is built from TRBV20-1 and TRBJ2-2, with TRBD1 matching 7 bases. The V gene end was trimmed by 5 bases and the J gene end by 0 bases; junction bases not matched to a gene: 3. Germline V gene lookup returns CDR1 DFQATT and CDR2 SNEGSKA (reference sequence). The CDR3 covers 14 residues. The CDR3 reads CSAPTGSNTGELFF. CDR3 bases: TGCAGTGCTCCGACAGGGTCGAACACCGGGGAGCTGTTTTTT.

This clonotype was found a few times. The CDR3 reads CASKTGTGSNQPQHF. The CDR3 DNA reads as TGCGCCAGCAAAACAGGGACGGGAAGCAATCAGCCCCAGCATTTT. This sequence joins TRBV5-1 and TRBJ1-5, with D perhaps matching TRBD1 (6 bases). V was cut by 6 bases and J by 1 base, with 14 bases left in between. This CDR3 is 15 amino acids long. Germline CDR1 SGHRS, CDR2 YFSETQ. The whole variable domain, filled in from reference TRBV5-1 and TRBJ1-5, reads KAGVTQTPRYLIKTRGQQVTLSCSPISGHRSVSWYQQTPGQGLQFLFEYFSETQRNKGNFPGRFSGRQFSNSRSEMNVSTLELGDSALYLCASKTGTGSNQPQHFGDGTRLSIL.

DNA for the CDR3: TGCAGTGCTGGAGGTGGGGACGGATACAATGAGCAGTTCTTC. Its protein is CSAGGGDGYNEQFF. This rearrangement joins TRBV20-1 to TRBJ2-1, with D perhaps assigned TRBD1 or TRBD2 (5 bases each). The germline V gene encodes CDR1 DFQATT and CDR2 SNEGSKA (reference sequence). This CDR3 has 14 residues. Trimming removed 5 bases at V and 4 bases at J, with 15 bases between.

At least ten counts were recorded for this clonotype. The V gene is TRBV7-2, the J gene TRBJ2-3; 11 bases line up with TRBD2. The CDR3 length is 15 residues. Trimming removed 6 bases from V and 3 bases from J; junction bases left unmatched: 5. Germline CDR1 and CDR2: SGHTA and FQGNSA. Written as DNA, the CDR3 is TGTGCCAGCAGGGCCGGGACTAGCGGTACAGATACGCAGTATTTT. It specifies CASRAGTSGTDTQYF.

The chain combines TRBV3-1 with TRBJ2-7; TRBD1 aligns across 10 bases. J lost 2 bases, V lost 1 base, and 2 bases had no gene match. The CDR3 runs to 15 residues. Germline loops: CDR1 LGHDT, CDR2 YNNKEL (reference sequence). Written as DNA, the CDR3 is TGTGCCAGCAGCCAAGTGACAGGGGGCCCCTACGAGCAGTACTTC. This sequence encodes CASSQVTGGPYEQYF.

The V gene is TRBV20-1, the J gene TRBJ2-5; 16 bases map to TRBD2. The V gene end was trimmed by 3 bases and the J gene end by 3 bases; junction bases not matched to a gene: 7. The CDR3 spans 17 residues. Germline values: CDR1 DFQATT, CDR2 SNEGSKA (reference sequence). DNA of the CDR3: TGCAGTGCTAGTTTCTGGGGACTAGCGGGGGGGGAAGAGACCCAGTACTTC. Protein: CSASFWGLAGGEETQYF.

V is TRBV6-1 and J is TRBJ2-3, with TRBD2 identical over 12 bases. Germline V gene sequence: CDR1 MNHNS, CDR2 SASEGT. V lost 5 bases, J lost 5 bases, and 8 bases stayed unmatched. This CDR3 has 16 residues. The CDR3 sequence is CASSSPSGGAEDTQYF. CDR3 DNA sequence: TGTGCCAGCAGTAGCCCTAGCGGGGGGGCGGAAGATACGCAGTATTTT.